This entry concerns a single T cell receptor delta chain. TCRdb called clones anew from the RT-PCR reads with CATT. The sample lists about 2,000 delta-chain clones, about 16% occurring once. The entry originates in a study of gamma-delta T cells after stem cell transplantation. The receptor comes from a human donor. It is not recorded whose cells these are; they may come from a transplant donor. This table probably holds off-target reads from a library built for another chain. Sequenced material: gamma-delta T cells.

CDR3 sequence reads: CACDTSFTSLLGDTGTDKLIF. CDR3 nucleotide sequence: TGTGCCTGTGACACTTCCTTCACTTCCCTACTGGGGGATACGGGCACCGATAAACTCATCTTT. The chain recombines TRDV2 with TRDJ1; TRDD3 agrees at 13 bases. The V segment lost 1 base and the J segment 1 base; nucleotides outside the gene matches: 17. CDR1 is GEAIGNYY and CDR2 is EKD in the germline V gene. The CDR3 consists of 21 residues.